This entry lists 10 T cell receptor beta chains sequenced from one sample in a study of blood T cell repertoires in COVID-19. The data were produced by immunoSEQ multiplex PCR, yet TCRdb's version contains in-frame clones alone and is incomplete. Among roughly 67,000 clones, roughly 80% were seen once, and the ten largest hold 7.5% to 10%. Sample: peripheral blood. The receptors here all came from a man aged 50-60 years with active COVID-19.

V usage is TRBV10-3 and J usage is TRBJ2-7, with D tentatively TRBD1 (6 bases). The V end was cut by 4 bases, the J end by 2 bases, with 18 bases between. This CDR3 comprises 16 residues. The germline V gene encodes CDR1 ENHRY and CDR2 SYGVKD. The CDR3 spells CAISVSGGRGTYEQYF. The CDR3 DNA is TGTGCCATCAGTGTATCAGGAGGCAGGGGCACCTACGAGCAGTACTTC.

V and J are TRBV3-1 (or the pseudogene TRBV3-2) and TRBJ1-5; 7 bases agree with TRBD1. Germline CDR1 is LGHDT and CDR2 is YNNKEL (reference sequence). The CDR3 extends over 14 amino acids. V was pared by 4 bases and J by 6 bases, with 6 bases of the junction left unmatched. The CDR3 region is CASSLQGVVQPQHF. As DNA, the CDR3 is TGTGCCAGCAGCCTGCAGGGGGTTGTTCAGCCCCAGCATTTT.

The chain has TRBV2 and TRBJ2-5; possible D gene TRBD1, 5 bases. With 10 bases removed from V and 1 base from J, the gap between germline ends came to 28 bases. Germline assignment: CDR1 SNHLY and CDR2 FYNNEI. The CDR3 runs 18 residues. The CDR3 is CANSLGQGRGVSQETQYF. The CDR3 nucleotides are TGTGCCAACTCCTTAGGGCAGGGTAGGGGTGTCAGCCAAGAGACCCAGTACTTC. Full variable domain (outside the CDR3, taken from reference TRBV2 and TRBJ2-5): EPEVTQTPSHQVTQMGQEVILRCVPISNHLYFYWYRQILGQKVEFLVSFYNNEISEKSEIFDDQFSVERPDGSNFTLKIRSTKLEDSAMYFCANSLGQGRGVSQETQYFGPGTRLLVL.

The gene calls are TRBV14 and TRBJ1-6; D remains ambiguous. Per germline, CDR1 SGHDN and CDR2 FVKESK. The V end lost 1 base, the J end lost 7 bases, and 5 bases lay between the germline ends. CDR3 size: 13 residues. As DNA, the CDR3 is TGTGCCAGCAGCCAAGGTAGAAATTCACCCCTCCACTTT. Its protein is CASSQGRNSPLHF.

The CDR3 reads CASSRDSGYTEAFF. For the CDR3, the DNA is TGTGCCAGCAGTAGAGACTCGGGTTACACTGAAGCTTTCTTT. This chain uses TRBV6-5 with TRBJ1-1; D not certain. The length of the CDR3 is 14 residues. V lost 5 bases and J 3 bases, leaving 13 bases between the germline ends. Germline V lookup: CDR1 MNHEY, CDR2 SVGAGI.

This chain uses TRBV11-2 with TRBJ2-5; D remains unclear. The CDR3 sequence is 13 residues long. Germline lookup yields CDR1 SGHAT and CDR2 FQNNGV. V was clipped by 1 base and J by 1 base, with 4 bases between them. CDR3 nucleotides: TGTGCCAGCAGCTTAGGAGTCCAAGAGACCCAGTACTTC. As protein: CASSLGVQETQYF.

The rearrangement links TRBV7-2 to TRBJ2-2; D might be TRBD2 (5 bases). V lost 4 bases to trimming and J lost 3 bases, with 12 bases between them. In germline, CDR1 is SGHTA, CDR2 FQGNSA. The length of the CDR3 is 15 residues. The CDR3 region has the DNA TGTGCCAGCAGCTCCCTCTTCGGGGACACCGGGGAGCTGTTTTTT. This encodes CASSSLFGDTGELFF.

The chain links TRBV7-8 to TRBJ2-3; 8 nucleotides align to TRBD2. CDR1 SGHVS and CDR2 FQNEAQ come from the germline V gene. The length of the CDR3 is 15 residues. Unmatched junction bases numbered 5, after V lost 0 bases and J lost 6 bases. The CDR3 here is CASSLARRGVDTQYF. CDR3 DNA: TGTGCCAGCAGCTTAGCGAGGCGGGGGGTTGATACGCAGTATTTT.

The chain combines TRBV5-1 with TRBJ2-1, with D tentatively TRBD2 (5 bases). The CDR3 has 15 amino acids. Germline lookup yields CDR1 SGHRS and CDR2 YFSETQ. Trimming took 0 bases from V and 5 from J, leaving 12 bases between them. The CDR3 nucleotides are TGCGCCAGCAGCTTGGAGGGAGATCCCGACAATGAGCAGTTCTTC. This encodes CASSLEGDPDNEQFF. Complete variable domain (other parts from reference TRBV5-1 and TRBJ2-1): KAGVTQTPRYLIKTRGQQVTLSCSPISGHRSVSWYQQTPGQGLQFLFEYFSETQRNKGNFPGRFSGRQFSNSRSEMNVSTLELGDSALYLCASSLEGDPDNEQFFGPGTRLTVL.

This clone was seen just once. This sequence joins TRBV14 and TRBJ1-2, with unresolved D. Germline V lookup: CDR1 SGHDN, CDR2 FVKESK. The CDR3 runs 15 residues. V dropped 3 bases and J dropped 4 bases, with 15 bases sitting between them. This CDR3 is CASSHPPGGIYGYTF. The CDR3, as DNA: TGTGCCAGCAGCCACCCCCCAGGAGGAATCTATGGCTACACCTTC.